Following are 30 T cell receptor beta chains from one sample sequenced in a study of cytomegalovirus exposure and HLA in healthy donors. PCR amplification relied on 60 Vbeta primers (plus 13 Jbeta primers). Assay used: immunoSEQ multiplex PCR; TCRdb lists only in-frame clones, some missing. This table holds about 130,000 clones, 60% to 80% found once. The sample comprised PBMCs. Receptors were obtained from a man aged 25 to 40 in good health and CMV-seronegative.

The gene calls are TRBV11-2 and TRBJ2-7, with TRBD2 matching 12 bases. The germline gives CDR1 SGHAT, CDR2 FQNNGV. This CDR3 has 16 amino acids. The trim removed 1 base at V and 3 bases at J, leaving 4 bases unmatched. The CDR3 DNA is TGTGCCAGCAGCTTAGGCGCGACTAGCGGGAGCTACGAGCAGTACTTC. Its translation is CASSLGATSGSYEQYF.

This chain joins TRBV5-1 and TRBJ2-7; 13 bases map to TRBD2. This CDR3 region has 14 residues. The germline V gene has CDR1 SGHRS and CDR2 YFSETQ. V lost 4 bases and J lost 5; bases outside the gene matches: 3. CDR3 in DNA: TGCGCCAGCAGCGAGGGACTAGCGGGACACGAGCAGTACTTC. This encodes CASSEGLAGHEQYF. Using reference TRBV5-1 and TRBJ2-7 for the parts outside the CDR3, the full variable domain is KAGVTQTPRYLIKTRGQQVTLSCSPISGHRSVSWYQQTPGQGLQFLFEYFSETQRNKGNFPGRFSGRQFSNSRSEMNVSTLELGDSALYLCASSEGLAGHEQYFGPGTRLTVT.

The V and J genes are TRBV7-9 and TRBJ2-7; D is unclear. This CDR3 has 11 residues. Trimming stripped 4 bases from V and 4 bases from J, with 5 bases between. Germline values: CDR1 SEHNR, CDR2 FQNEAQ (reference sequence). CDR3 sequence (DNA): TGTGCCAGCAGCTGGGCATACGAGCAGTACTTC. Translated: CASSWAYEQYF.

The J gene is TRBJ2-2, the V gene TRBV27; 11 bases match TRBD2. The CDR3 contains 15 residues. The ends lost 5 bases at V and 5 bases at J; junction bases unmatched: 4. From germline, CDR1 is MNHEY and CDR2 SMNVEV (reference sequence). CDR3 amino acids: CASSLLAGVTGELFF. In nucleotides, the CDR3 is TGTGCCAGCAGTCTACTAGCGGGAGTTACCGGGGAGCTGTTTTTT.

The chain uses TRBV10-3 and TRBJ1-5, with 7 bases fitting TRBD1. The J segment lost 5 bases and the V segment lost 3 bases, leaving 4 bases of the junction unmatched. This CDR3 is 14 amino acids long. CDR1 and CDR2 (germline): ENHRY, SYGVKD. CDR3 in DNA: TGTGCCATCAGTGATGACAGGGATTATCAGCCCCAGCATTTT. As protein: CAISDDRDYQPQHF.

The V gene is TRBV7-8, the J gene TRBJ2-1; D possibly corresponds to TRBD2 (5 bases). Trimming shortened V by 5 bases and J by 5 bases, and 10 bases separated the two germline ends. Germline values: CDR1 SGHVS, CDR2 FQNEAQ. This CDR3 comprises 13 residues. The CDR3 DNA is TGTGCCAGCAGCCCGAGACTAAACAATGAGCAGTTCTTC. Amino acid sequence: CASSPRLNNEQFF.

J is TRBJ1-2 and V is TRBV28; 8 bases are a match to TRBD1. V shed 3 bases, J shed 4 bases, and the junction held 4 bases outside the gene matches. Germline CDR1 is MDHEN and CDR2 is SYDVKM. The CDR3 is 14 residues long. The CDR3 nucleotides read TGTGCCAGCAGTTTGGGACAGGCTACCTATGGCTACACCTTC. This gives the protein CASSLGQATYGYTF.

The chain employs TRBV7-2 and TRBJ2-4; 13 positions agree with TRBD2. The CDR3 has 17 residues. Germline V gene sequence: CDR1 SGHTA, CDR2 FQGNSA. V gave up 3 bases and J gave up 3 bases; unmatched junction bases: 5. CDR3 coding DNA: TGTGCCAGCAGCTTCAGGACTAGCGGGAGTGGCAAAAACATTCAGTACTTC. Translating it yields CASSFRTSGSGKNIQYF.

J is TRBJ2-5 and V is TRBV7-2; D is unclear. The germline gives CDR1 SGHTA, CDR2 FQGNSA. CDR3 length: 14 residues. The ends were cut back, 6 bases at V and 2 bases at J, with 13 bases in the middle. The chain's CDR3 is CASSPQFGQETQYF. CDR3 coding DNA: TGTGCCAGCAGTCCCCAGTTCGGGCAAGAGACCCAGTACTTC.

The count of this clone is one. CDR3: CASSSQGPFLGYTF. The DNA for the CDR3 is TGTGCCAGCAGCTCTCAGGGCCCCTTTTTGGGCTACACCTTC. V and J are TRBV7-9 and TRBJ1-2; maybe TRBD1 (5 bases). This CDR3 region has 14 residues. The V gene lost 4 bases and the J gene lost 8 bases, with 17 bases spanning the gap. From germline, CDR1 is SEHNR and CDR2 FQNEAQ (reference sequence).

The chain carries TRBV6-5 and TRBJ2-3; TRBD1 aligns across 9 bases. V shed 6 bases and J 6 bases; nucleotides not matched to a gene: 4. The CDR3 totals 13 residues. Germline V gene data show CDR1 as MNHEY and CDR2 as SVGAGI. The CDR3: CASRLGQGDTQYF. Written as DNA, the CDR3 is TGTGCCAGCAGACTCGGACAGGGGGATACGCAGTATTTT.

V gene TRBV30 combines with J gene TRBJ1-5; 12 positions agree with TRBD1. V was clipped by 3 bases and J by 1 base; unmatched bases: 7. CDR1 and CDR2 from the germline V gene are GTSNPN and SVGIG (reference sequence). This CDR3 region has 17 residues. CDR3 sequence: CAWSRDRGPGSNQPQHF. CDR3 DNA: TGTGCCTGGAGCCGGGACAGGGGGCCGGGGAGCAATCAGCCCCAGCATTTT.

In its sample, this clone was seen a few times. This sequence joins TRBV5-1 and TRBJ1-5; D remains unclear. The CDR3 consists of 14 residues. Germline CDR1 and CDR2: SGHRS and YFSETQ. V dropped 0 bases and J dropped 9 bases, with 13 bases sitting between them. The CDR3 sequence is CASSLGPQRGPQHF. CDR3 nucleotides: TGCGCCAGCAGCTTGGGGCCCCAAAGAGGGCCCCAGCATTTT.

The chain combines TRBV7-8 with TRBJ2-5; 8 positions agree with TRBD1. The CDR3 contains 16 residues. Germline CDR1 reads SGHVS; CDR2 reads FQNEAQ. V was pared by 9 bases and J by 1 base, with 13 bases of the junction left unmatched. The CDR3 loop reads CASKRSTDRAQETQYF. The CDR3 region has the DNA TGTGCCAGTAAACGATCGACGGACAGGGCCCAAGAGACCCAGTACTTC.

J is TRBJ1-1 and V is TRBV27, with D uncertain. The germline V and J ends were trimmed by 3 bases and 4 bases, with 12 bases remaining between them. Germline V CDR1 and CDR2: MNHEY, SMNVEV (reference sequence). This CDR3 region has 14 residues. CDR3: CASSLVASITEAFF. Written as DNA, the CDR3 is TGTGCCAGCAGTTTGGTGGCTTCGATCACTGAAGCTTTCTTT.

V gene TRBV10-3 combines with J gene TRBJ2-1; 8 positions agree with TRBD2. Germline V gene sequence: CDR1 ENHRY, CDR2 SYGVKD. The V segment lost 3 bases and the J segment 15 bases; nucleotides outside the gene matches: 4. There are 11 residues in the CDR3. The CDR3, as DNA: TGTGCCATCAGTGAATCGGGAGGGCTGTTCTTC. It yields the protein CAISESGGLFF.

This clone showed up just a few times. In the same sample, other DNA sequences code for this CDR3. This chain connects TRBV29-1 to TRBJ1-4, with TRBD1 matching over 9 bases. This CDR3 is 14 amino acids long. Trimming at V came to 3 bases and at J to 3 bases, leaving 2 bases not matched to a gene. Looked up from germline, CDR1 is SQVTM and CDR2 is ANQGSEA. CDR3 in amino acids: CSVEGTGPNEKLFF. The CDR3 DNA is TGCAGCGTTGAGGGGACAGGGCCTAATGAAAAACTGTTTTTT.

The chain carries TRBV4-1 and TRBJ2-5; TRBD2 agrees at 8 bases. The V gene's germline CDR1 is MGHRA and CDR2 YSYEKL. This CDR3 is 14 amino acids long. The V and J ends lost 3 bases and 4 bases, in that order; junction bases with no gene match: 4. CDR3 loop: CASSQSGGRETQYF. CDR3 in DNA: TGCGCCAGCAGCCAGTCGGGAGGGAGAGAGACCCAGTACTTC.

The V call is TRBV30, the J call TRBJ2-1; TRBD2 aligns across 7 bases. V dropped 0 bases and J dropped 10; count of bases not matched to a gene: 6. Germline CDR1 GTSNPN, CDR2 SVGIG (reference sequence). CDR3 length equals 13 residues. The CDR3 here is CAWSVGGRGEQFF. The CDR3 coding sequence is TGTGCCTGGAGTGTCGGCGGGAGAGGGGAGCAGTTCTTC. The entire variable domain, with the rest obtained from reference TRBV30 and TRBJ2-1, is as follows: SQTIHQWPATLVQPVGSPLSLECTVEGTSNPNLYWYRQAAGRGLQLLFYSVGIGQISSEVPQNLSASRPQDRQFILSSKKLLLSDSGFYLCAWSVGGRGEQFFGPGTRLTVL.

V is TRBV5-4 and J is TRBJ2-2; the match to TRBD1 covers 7 bases. CDR3 length: 13 residues. The germline CDR1 and CDR2 sequences are SGHNT and YYREEE (reference sequence). V gave up 4 bases and J gave up 8 bases; unmatched junction bases: 5. Here the CDR3 DNA reads TGTGCCAGCAGCAAACGACAGGGTGGGGAGCTGTTTTTT. It specifies CASSKRQGGELFF.

This clone was seen ten or more times. The chain has TRBV7-6 and TRBJ1-1, with TRBD1 identical over 7 bases. The CDR3 totals 14 residues. Germline V gives CDR1 SGHVS, CDR2 FNYEAQ. Trimming took 5 bases from V and 1 from J; bases not matched to a gene: 4. The CDR3 bases are TGTGCCAGCAGCCGGACAGGTTGGAACACTGAAGCTTTCTTT. Encoded protein: CASSRTGWNTEAFF.

The chain joins TRBV7-2 to TRBJ2-7, with 8 bases that match TRBD2. The germline V gene encodes CDR1 SGHTA and CDR2 FQGNSA. The CDR3 runs 15 residues. With 1 base clipped from V and 3 bases from J, the junction kept 5 bases outside the gene matches. CDR3 sequence reads: CASSLGSLAGYEQYF. The CDR3 nucleotides are TGTGCCAGCAGCTTAGGTTCGCTAGCGGGCTACGAGCAGTACTTC.

The chain couples TRBV7-6 to TRBJ2-5; TRBD2 matches at 10 bases. V shed 1 base and J 5 bases; nucleotides not matched to a gene: 16. The CDR3 has 19 amino acids. Germline assignment: CDR1 SGHVS and CDR2 FNYEAQ. CDR3 DNA: TGTGCCAGCAGCTTAGGCCCCCATGGGCTAGCGGGAGTACGGGAGACCCAGTACTTC. It codes for CASSLGPHGLAGVRETQYF.

CDR3 region: CASNSWGGARAEQYF. Written as DNA, the CDR3 is TGTGCCAGCAACTCCTGGGGGGGTGCTCGTGCCGAGCAGTACTTC. The rearrangement joins TRBV28 to TRBJ2-7, with 7 bases matching TRBD2. V lost 7 bases and J lost 6; bases outside the gene matches: 15. Germline CDR1 is MDHEN and CDR2 is SYDVKM. The CDR3 sequence is 15 residues long.

This chain uses TRBV6-5 with TRBJ2-5; D might be TRBD1 (8 bases). Matching the DNA end better, TRBJ2-7 makes the J call doubtful. The CDR3 consists of 14 residues. Per the germline V gene, CDR1 is MNHEY and CDR2 is SVGAGI. The DNA for the CDR3 is TGTGCCGTCCACAGGGGGGGGAGCTCCTACGAGCAGTACTTC. Its protein product is CAVHRGGSSYEQYF.

This rearrangement joins TRBV27 to TRBJ1-5; no clear D. Germline values: CDR1 MNHEY, CDR2 SMNVEV (reference sequence). V was clipped by 6 bases and J by 5 bases, with 11 bases between them. The CDR3 runs to 13 residues. The CDR3 loop is CASSRRGYQPQHF. CDR3 coding DNA: TGTGCCAGCAGCCGCAGAGGCTATCAGCCCCAGCATTTT.

The CDR3 loop is CASSQLAGGSYEQYF. CDR3 bases: TGTGCCAGCAGCCAACTAGCGGGGGGATCCTACGAGCAGTACTTC. The chain has TRBV14 and TRBJ2-7; 11 positions match TRBD2. V gave up 2 bases and J gave up 1 base; unmatched junction bases: 1. The CDR3 has 15 amino acids. CDR1 SGHDN and CDR2 FVKESK come from the germline V gene.

The chain joins TRBV5-4 to TRBJ2-2, with D possibly matching TRBD1 (6 bases). CDR1 is SGHNT and CDR2 is YYREEE in the germline V gene (reference sequence). Trimming shortened V by 2 bases and J by 6 bases, and 14 bases separated the two germline ends. The CDR3 runs to 15 residues. The CDR3 loop is CASSLERQVAGELFF. CDR3 in DNA: TGTGCCAGCAGCTTAGAGCGACAGGTGGCCGGGGAGCTGTTTTTT.

This clone was recorded a few times. The chain employs TRBV28 and TRBJ2-1; 12 nucleotides match TRBD2. The germline gives CDR1 MDHEN, CDR2 SYDVKM. V lost 6 bases and J lost 8; bases outside the gene matches: 17. The CDR3 loop spans 18 amino acids. The chain's CDR3 is CASSPAPPASGRGDEQFF. CDR3 nucleotides: TGTGCCAGCAGCCCCGCTCCCCCGGCTAGCGGGAGGGGAGATGAGCAGTTCTTC.

This rearrangement joins TRBV27 to TRBJ2-7, with 7 positions matching TRBD1. There are 14 residues in the CDR3. The junction had 7 bases not matched to a gene; V was cut back by 7 bases and J by 1 base. Germline loops: CDR1 MNHEY, CDR2 SMNVEV (reference sequence). The chain's CDR3 is CASMPGTASYEQYF. The DNA of the CDR3 is TGTGCCAGCATGCCCGGGACAGCTTCCTACGAGCAGTACTTC.